This TCR beta chain appears in the sequencing data of a study of shared clonotypes between healthy human individuals. Whole-study results and caveats: As a rule, naive subsets had a larger estimated richness than memory subsets.

The authors split each subset's genomic DNA evenly across several immunoSEQ plates. TCRdb keeps only in-frame clones here, not all; method: immunoSEQ multiplex PCR. The data hold 2.3 million or so clones, with more than 80% observed a single time. Comments on this clone: What it recognizes is unknown.

Germline V gene sequence: CDR1 SNHLY, CDR2 FYNNEI. CDR3 length equals 15 residues. J was trimmed by 3 bases and V by 6 bases; bases with no gene match: 11. Sequencing was performed on naive CD4+ T cells from PBMCs. As to subset: CD45RA+ positively selected. This clonotype was obtained from a man aged 18 to 29 in good health. Some clones in this sample may be carry-over from other donors' samples. This rearrangement joins TRBV2 to TRBJ2-7, with 7 bases that match TRBD2. The chain's CDR3 is CASRGGGLSNYEQYF. DNA for the CDR3: TGTGCCAGCAGGGGCGGGGGACTCTCCAACTACGAGCAGTACTTC.